This T cell receptor (beta chain) was observed in a study of circulating and synovial CD4+ cells in juvenile arthritis (dated by TCRdb to the mid-2010s). The study in broad terms: Within each patient, the study compared the TCRbeta CDR3 repertoires of three groups: circulating HLA-DR+ CD4 T cells, bulk blood CD4 T cells, and synovial CD4 T cells. The goal of the repertoire sequencing was to confirm that synovial clonotypes were enriched in a circulating synovial-like CD4 T cell subset.

To prepare the library, the immunoSEQ multiplex PCR assay was applied. TCRbeta CDR3 sequencing was carried out by an external provider as a commercial service. The authors' analysis ran thus. The analyses used productive nucleotide sequences together with amino acid sequences obtained by in silico translation. Diversity was measured with Renyi entropy across alpha values, using the median of 200 repeated subsamples to equalise sample size. For clustering, the distance between each pair of repertoires was computed as one minus the Chao-modified Jaccard index, which corrected for under-sampling. Frequency-weighted overlap with synovial clonotypes was computed over 200 sample sizes, 200 draws without replacement each, and reported at the smaller sample's size. TCRdb provides this immuneACCESS table in a form limited to in-frame rearrangements. Some clones are lacking; in checked studies, under half of them reflect an unresolved V gene, and why the rest are absent is not known. For V, J and clone size, that table is used; D and trimming come from the DNA. This sample holds some 35,000 clones; about 95% were observed only once. Approximately 0.17% of the sample is in the top ten clones.

The sequenced samples came from patients who had active juvenile idiopathic arthritis. Cells were sorted immediately after thawing, with dead cells excluded using Live/Dead Fixable Near-IR Stain. The paper as a whole reports these results and caveats: Because overlap with synovium rose as sequencing depth increased, the measured fractions of shared clonotypes likely underestimated the overlap of the full repertoire. Lower diversity was observed in synovial and circulating pathogenic-like lymphocyte repertoires than in bulk blood CD4 repertoires, and some CPL samples were found to be as oligoclonal as synovium. The difference between circulating pathogenic-like lymphocytes and bulk blood T cells was not detected by traditional Vbeta family usage analysis. CPL and bulk blood CD4 samples differed in T cell genome counts by at least an order of magnitude, so sample-size effects were addressed. Circulating pathogenic-like lymphocytes clustered together with synovial T cells, and compared with bulk blood, the circulating pathogenic-like lymphocytes shared a substantially higher fraction of CDR3 sequences with synovium.

A note on this clone: Its antigen remains undetermined. No base quality information exists; no much larger clone differs at one position.

The sequenced sample consisted of CD4+ T cells from blood. The receptor was isolated from a human donor with juvenile idiopathic arthritis.

The CDR3 loop reads CASIPGGAGGTDTQYF. The nucleotide sequence reads TGTGCCAGCATCCCCGGGGGGGCGGGGGGCACAGATACGCAGTATTTT. The rearranged chain carries TRBV25-1 and TRBJ2-3; 8 central bases correspond to TRBD2. Trimming removed 7 bases from V and 1 base from J; the gene matches leave 10 bases unexplained. Looking up the germline V gene yields CDR1 MGHDK and CDR2 SYGVNS. The CDR3 covers 16 residues, taking in both the cysteine and the phenylalanine. The kept DNA is CDR3 alone, 48 bases in frame from the first base.